The clone carrying this T cell receptor beta chain was seen a single time. The data were produced by immunoSEQ multiplex PCR, yet TCRdb's version contains in-frame clones alone and is incomplete. The sample lists about 81,000 clones; 95% to 97% were seen once. In germline, CDR1 is SGHDT, CDR2 YYEEEE. V dropped 2 bases and J dropped 2; count of bases not matched to a gene: 3. The CDR3 extends over 15 amino acids. This sample was taken from a study of technical replicates of blood from several donors. Sequences were obtained from T cells isolated from PBMCs. This clonotype originated in a human donor in good health. The chain uses TRBV5-6 and TRBJ2-7, with 11 bases aligning to TRBD1. The CDR3 nucleotides are TGTGCCAGCAGCTTACCGGGACAGGGGGCCTACGAGCAGTACTTC. This codes for CASSLPGQGAYEQYF.